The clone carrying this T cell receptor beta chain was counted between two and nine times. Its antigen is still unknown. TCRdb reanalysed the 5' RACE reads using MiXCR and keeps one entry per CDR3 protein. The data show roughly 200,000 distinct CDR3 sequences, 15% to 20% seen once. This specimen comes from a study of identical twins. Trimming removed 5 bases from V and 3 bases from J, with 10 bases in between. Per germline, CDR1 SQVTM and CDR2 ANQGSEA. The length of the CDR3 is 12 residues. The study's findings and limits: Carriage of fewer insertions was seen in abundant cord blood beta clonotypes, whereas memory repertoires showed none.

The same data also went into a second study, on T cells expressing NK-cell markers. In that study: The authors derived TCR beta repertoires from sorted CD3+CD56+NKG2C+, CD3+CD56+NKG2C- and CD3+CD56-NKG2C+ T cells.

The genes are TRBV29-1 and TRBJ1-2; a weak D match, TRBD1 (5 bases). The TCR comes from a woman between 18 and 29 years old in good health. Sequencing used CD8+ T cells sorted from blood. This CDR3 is CSVQGSYYGYTF. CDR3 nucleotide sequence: TGCAGCGTTCAGGGATCATACTATGGCTACACCTTC.